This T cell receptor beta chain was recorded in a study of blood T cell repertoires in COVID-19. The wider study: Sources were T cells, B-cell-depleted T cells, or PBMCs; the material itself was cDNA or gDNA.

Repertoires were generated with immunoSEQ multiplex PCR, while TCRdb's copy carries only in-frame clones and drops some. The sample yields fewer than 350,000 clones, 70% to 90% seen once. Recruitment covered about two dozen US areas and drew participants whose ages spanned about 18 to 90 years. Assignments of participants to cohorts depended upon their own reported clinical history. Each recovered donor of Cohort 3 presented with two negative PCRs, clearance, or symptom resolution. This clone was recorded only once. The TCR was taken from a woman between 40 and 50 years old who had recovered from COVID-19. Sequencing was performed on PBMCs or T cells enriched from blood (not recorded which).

CDR3 protein: CASSESPGNTIYF. CDR3 sequence (DNA): TGTGCCAGCAGTGAATCTCCCGGAAACACCATATATTTT. This chain joins TRBV25-1 and TRBJ1-3; no clear D gene. Germline V gene lookup returns CDR1 MGHDK and CDR2 SYGVNS. V lost 1 base to trimming and J lost 4 bases, with 5 bases between them. The CDR3 totals 13 residues.